The clone carrying this T cell receptor (beta chain) was observed many times. The target antigen is unknown. These data are taken from a study of CD8 T cells in ankylosing spondylitis. TCRdb used MiXCR to reprocess the 5' RACE reads, holding one entry per CDR3 protein. The table lists about 460,000 distinct CDR3 sequences, roughly 5.3% of them singletons, with roughly 3.5% in the top ten. Study-level findings and limits: There was reportedly significant enrichment of clones that were disease-linked in matched ankylosing spondylitis synovial fluid. Typical of ankylosing spondylitis blood, it appeared, was a TCR beta motif of eight highly homologous variants.

The clonotype comes from a male donor with ankylosing spondylitis. The sequenced sample consisted of blood, either unsorted or a sorted T cell fraction (not recorded which).

The CDR3 is CSVTGNTEAFF. As DNA, the CDR3 is TGCAGCGTTACAGGGAACACTGAAGCTTTCTTT. J is TRBJ1-1 and V is TRBV29-1; maybe TRBD1 (5 bases). This CDR3 comprises 11 residues. Trimming pared 5 bases from V and 1 base from J, leaving 5 bases between. The germline V gene encodes CDR1 SQVTM and CDR2 ANQGSEA.